One and the same sample provided the 29 T cell receptor beta chains below, sequenced in a study of regulatory T cells in long-lasting Graves disease. Time point reported: persistent/refractory GD, antithyroid drugs over 5 years with positive TRAb. Extracted PBMC RNA gave rise to the TCR library. Sequencing libraries for TCR beta were prepared with iRepertoire HTBI primers and Arm-PCR of CDR3 regions. TCRdb passed the multiplex PCR reads through MiXCR, listing each CDR3 protein once. Of over 300,000 distinct CDR3 sequences in the sample, roughly a fifth were seen once. This material consisted of peripheral blood mononuclear cells (PBMCs), taken when the disease was refractory, from a patient treated with antithyroid drugs. The receptors were sampled from a female donor with Graves disease.

This clonotype was found many times. The rearrangement uses TRBV20-1 and TRBJ1-4; D possibly corresponds to TRBD1 (5 bases). V was trimmed by 0 bases and J by 0 bases, leaving 11 bases between them. This CDR3 is built from 16 residues. Looked up from germline, CDR1 is DFQATT and CDR2 is SNEGSKA (reference sequence). The CDR3 nucleotides read TGCAGTGCTAGAGACGGATCGGGGGCAACTAATGAAAAACTGTTTTTT. Translating gives CSARDGSGATNEKLFF.

This clonotype came up many times. This sequence joins TRBV11-3 and TRBJ2-7; TRBD2 agrees at 13 bases. The junction had 2 bases not matched to a gene; V was cut back by 4 bases and J by 5 bases. The germline CDR1 and CDR2 sequences are SGHNT and YENEEA. This CDR3 region has 14 residues. The CDR3 sequence is CASSYGLAGDEQYF. CDR3 nucleotides: TGTGCCAGCAGCTACGGACTAGCGGGGGACGAGCAGTACTTC.

This clonotype was detected many times. The chain has TRBV6-1 and TRBJ1-5; D is unresolved. The CDR3 contains 15 residues. Deletions cut 5 bases from V and 1 base from J, with 12 bases between. Germline CDR1 reads MNHNS; CDR2 reads SASEGT. DNA of the CDR3: TGTGCCAGCAGTCCCGACCAGTTAAGCAATCAGCCCCAGCATTTT. This translates into CASSPDQLSNQPQHF.

This sequence joins TRBV11-2 and TRBJ2-3, with D unresolved. V lost 5 bases, J lost 4 bases, and 10 bases lay in between. Germline CDR1 is SGHAT and CDR2 is FQNNGV. The CDR3 covers 13 residues. In nucleotides, the CDR3 is TGTGCCAGCAGCGCCTACCAGGCAGATACGCAGTATTTT. Amino acid sequence: CASSAYQADTQYF. Looking up the rest from reference TRBV11-2 and TRBJ2-3 gives the full variable domain: EAGVAQSPRYKIIEKRQSVAFWCNPISGHATLYWYQQILGQGPKLLIQFQNNGVVDDSQLPKDRFSAERLKGVDSTLKIQPAKLEDSAVYLCASSAYQADTQYFGPGTRLTVL.

This clonotype is a singleton in its sample. The chain employs TRBV9 and TRBJ2-3; D might be TRBD1 (6 bases). With 4 bases removed from V and 0 bases from J, the gap between germline ends came to 15 bases. CDR1 is SGDLS, CDR2 YYNGEE, per germline. The CDR3 has 16 residues. CDR3: CASSLLETGSTDTQYF. As DNA, the CDR3 is TGTGCCAGCAGCCTTCTTGAGACAGGTAGCACAGATACGCAGTATTTT. Filled out from reference TRBV9 and TRBJ2-3, the complete variable domain reads DSGVTQTPKHLITATGQRVTLRCSPRSGDLSVYWYQQSLDQGLQFLIQYYNGEERAKGNILERFSAQQFPDLHSELNLSSLELGDSALYFCASSLLETGSTDTQYFGPGTRLTVL.

This clonotype was seen a handful of times. The chain carries TRBV6-2 or TRBV6-3 and TRBJ1-5; possible D gene TRBD1, 5 bases. V gave up 0 bases and J gave up 6 bases, with 18 bases separating them. Germline loops: CDR1 MNHEY, CDR2 SVGEGT. There are 17 residues in the CDR3. CDR3 sequence: CASSYSIRRQLGQPQHF. In DNA, the CDR3 is TGTGCCAGCAGTTACTCGATTAGGCGACAGCTCGGTCAGCCCCAGCATTTT.

The V and J genes are TRBV5-4 and TRBJ1-2; 7 positions match TRBD1. The CDR3 is 14 residues long. J gave up 4 bases and V 3 bases, and 6 bases lay outside the gene matches. Germline CDR1 and CDR2: SGHNT and YYREEE (reference sequence). CDR3 sequence (DNA): TGTGCCAGCAGCTGGCAGGGACAGATCTATGGCTACACCTTC. Its translation: CASSWQGQIYGYTF.

This clonotype was observed many times. The chain employs TRBV19 and TRBJ1-1; D not resolved. The CDR3 runs to 16 residues. V lost 1 base to trimming and J lost 0 bases, with 12 bases between them. The germline V gene encodes CDR1 LNHDA and CDR2 SQIVND (reference sequence). The CDR3 loop is CASSIGAGLMNTEAFF. The CDR3 bases are TGTGCCAGTAGTATAGGGGCAGGACTGATGAACACTGAAGCTTTCTTT. Combining the CDR3 with reference TRBV19 and TRBJ1-1 gives the whole variable domain DGGITQSPKYLFRKEGQNVTLSCEQNLNHDAMYWYRQDPGQGLRLIYYSQIVNDFQKGDIAEGYSVSREKKESFPLTVTSAQKNPTAFYLCASSIGAGLMNTEAFFGQGTRLTVV.

This clonotype appeared a few times. This chain links TRBV30 with TRBJ1-2, with TRBD1 as a possible D gene (6 bases). CDR1 is GTSNPN and CDR2 is SVGIG in the germline V gene (reference sequence). V dropped 2 bases and J dropped 2 bases, with 9 bases sitting between them. The CDR3 spans 13 residues. In DNA, the CDR3 is TGTGCCTGGAGTTTTGGACAGAACTATGGCTACACCTTC. It is translated as CAWSFGQNYGYTF. Filled out from reference TRBV30 and TRBJ1-2, the complete variable domain reads SQTIHQWPATLVQPVGSPLSLECTVEGTSNPNLYWYRQAAGRGLQLLFYSVGIGQISSEVPQNLSASRPQDRQFILSSKKLLLSDSGFYLCAWSFGQNYGYTFGSGTRLTVV.

This clonotype was seen repeatedly, ten times or more. This rearrangement joins TRBV10-3 to TRBJ1-5; 8 positions agree with TRBD1. The CDR3 is made up of 14 amino acids. In germline, CDR1 is ENHRY, CDR2 SYGVKD. J lost 2 bases, V lost 4 bases, and 1 base had no gene match. The CDR3 nucleotides read TGTGCCATCAGTGGACAGGGGCGCAATCAGCCCCAGCATTTT. It encodes CAISGQGRNQPQHF.

The rearrangement links TRBV6-4 to TRBJ2-5, with 9 bases aligning to TRBD1. Germline CDR1 reads MRHNA; CDR2 reads SNTAGT. Trimming cost V 8 bases and J 1 base; bases outside gene matches: 17. The CDR3 extends over 18 amino acids. CDR3 region: CASGRDRDTRASQETQYF. In nucleotides, the CDR3 is TGTGCCAGCGGCCGGGACAGGGATACCCGCGCCTCCCAAGAGACCCAGTACTTC.

A note on this clonotype: Mismatch with germline at one junction end may stem from a read error. The CDR3 coding sequence is TGTGCCAGCAGTTCCCCTAGACGGAACCCCGGGGAGCTGTTTTTT. This encodes CASSSPRRNPGELFF. The chain is built from TRBV7-3 and TRBJ2-2, with D unclear. The germline gives CDR1 SGHTA, CDR2 FQGTGA. This CDR3 comprises 15 residues. Supplemented by reference TRBV7-3 and TRBJ2-2, the full variable domain reads GAGVSQTPSNKVTEKGKYVELRCDPISGHTALYWYRQSLGQGPEFLIYFQGTGAADDSGLPNDRFFAVRPEGSVSTLKIQRTERGDSAVYLCASSSPRRNPGELFFGEGSRLTVL.

This clonotype appeared many times. The chain recombines TRBV6-5 with TRBJ2-5, with 9 bases aligning to TRBD1. J gave up 4 bases and V 3 bases, and 12 bases lay outside the gene matches. This CDR3 region has 17 residues. Germline V CDR1 and CDR2: MNHEY, SVGAGI. The CDR3 DNA is TGTGCCAGCAGTTATACCTCCGGGACAGGGAAAAGAGAGACCCAGTACTTC. Its protein is CASSYTSGTGKRETQYF.

This clonotype was counted many times. V and J are TRBV27 and TRBJ2-7, with a tentative D call TRBD2 (5 bases). V was cut by 2 bases and J by 1 base, with 9 bases left in between. This CDR3 is built from 14 residues. Germline CDR1 MNHEY, CDR2 SMNVEV (reference sequence). CDR3 sequence (DNA): TGTGCCAGCAGTTTAACTCGGGATTCCTACGAGCAGTACTTC. This encodes CASSLTRDSYEQYF.

This clonotype was recorded many times. The chain joins TRBV7-9 to TRBJ2-5; D gene unclear. Germline V lookup: CDR1 SEHNR, CDR2 FQNEAQ (reference sequence). The CDR3 has 15 residues. Trimming took off 5 bases at V and 2 bases at J, with 15 bases between the two ends. CDR3 sequence reads: CASSAASVEQETQYF. CDR3 in DNA: TGTGCCAGCAGCGCAGCGTCGGTAGAACAAGAGACCCAGTACTTC.

In its sample, this clonotype was seen a few times. The rearrangement uses TRBV12-3 or TRBV12-4 and TRBJ1-3, with TRBD1 matching 7 bases. V lost 5 bases, J lost 8 bases, and 9 bases stayed unmatched. The CDR3 is made up of 14 amino acids. CDR3 nucleotides: TGTGCCAGCAGTCGACAGGGTTCTGTGGACACCATATATTTT. It is translated as CASSRQGSVDTIYF.

The chain links TRBV10-3 to TRBJ1-2; D remains unclear. The germline V gene has CDR1 ENHRY and CDR2 SYGVKD. This CDR3 is built from 14 residues. The CDR3 is CATLQQTANYGYTF. The CDR3 DNA reads as TGTGCTACCCTGCAACAGACTGCTAACTATGGCTACACCTTC.

This clonotype was seen at least ten times. This chain links TRBV10-2 with TRBJ2-7; 8 positions match TRBD2. V was pared by 0 bases and J by 6 bases, with 7 bases of the junction left unmatched. The germline V gene encodes CDR1 WSHSY and CDR2 SAAADI. This CDR3 contains 15 residues. CDR3 sequence reads: CASSESTSGASEQYF. DNA for the CDR3: TGCGCCAGCAGTGAGTCTACTAGCGGTGCGAGCGAGCAGTACTTC.

This clonotype was seen many times. The chain carries TRBV11-3 and TRBJ2-5; D is unresolved. This CDR3 region has 14 residues. V was trimmed by 2 bases and J by 3 bases, leaving 10 bases between them. Looked up from germline, CDR1 is SGHNT and CDR2 is YENEEA. Written as DNA, the CDR3 is TGTGCCAGCAGCTTAAAATGGGGTGAAGAGACCCAGTACTTC. As protein: CASSLKWGEETQYF.

This clonotype was seen ten or more times. The chain links TRBV5-1 to TRBJ1-2, with TRBD1 identical over 11 bases. Looked up from germline, CDR1 is SGHRS and CDR2 is YFSETQ. The CDR3 has 14 amino acids. The J segment lost 4 bases and the V segment lost 7 bases, leaving 6 bases of the junction unmatched. The CDR3 DNA sequence: TGCGCCAGCGCACCGGGACAGGGGGGCTATGGCTACACCTTC. Translating gives CASAPGQGGYGYTF.

As regards this clonotype: Since a much larger clone is just one base distant, this may be a read error. The rearrangement uses TRBV11-2 and TRBJ2-7; D is perhaps TRBD1 or TRBD2 (5 bases each). The germline V gene has CDR1 SGHAT and CDR2 FQNNGV. The CDR3 totals 13 residues. The CDR3 bases are TGTGCCAGCAGCTGGGGACGGGGCTACGAGCAGTGCTTC. This codes for CASSWGRGYEQCF.

This clonotype was counted between two and nine times. This chain connects TRBV3-1 to TRBJ1-6; D is perhaps TRBD1 (6 bases). The CDR3 consists of 15 residues. V lost 1 base to trimming and J lost 9 bases, with 13 bases between them. In germline, CDR1 is LGHDT, CDR2 YNNKEL (reference sequence). The CDR3 spells CASSQVPGASSPLHF. CDR3 nucleotide sequence: TGTGCCAGCAGCCAAGTTCCGGGGGCAAGTTCACCCCTCCACTTT.

Concerning this clonotype itself: A read error is possible here, since a much larger clone lies one base away. The rearrangement joins TRBV10-3 to TRBJ2-7, with D perhaps TRBD2 (6 bases). Trimming removed 8 bases at V and 0 bases at J, with 11 bases between. The CDR3 extends over 13 amino acids. Germline V CDR1 and CDR2: ENHRY, SYGVKD. As DNA, the CDR3 is TGTGCCATCGCCTGGGGGGACTCCTACGAGCAGTACTTC. Residues: CAIAWGDSYEQYF.

There are many counts of this clonotype. The junction does not match germline at one end; this may be a read error. The rearrangement joins TRBV7-3 to TRBJ2-7; a possible D gene is TRBD1 (6 bases). Looked up from germline, CDR1 is SGHTA and CDR2 is FQGTGA. This CDR3 comprises 13 residues. The CDR3 coding sequence is TGTGCCTGCAGCAGGGGCCCCTCCTACGAGCAGTACTTC. It specifies CACSRGPSYEQYF.

This chain links TRBV7-9 with TRBJ2-7; 11 positions agree with TRBD1. Trimming cost V 7 bases and J 3 bases; bases outside gene matches: 2. Germline-derived CDR1 and CDR2 are SEHNR and FQNEAQ (reference sequence). CDR3 length: 13 residues. The CDR3 loop is CASKGTGGYEQYF. The CDR3 region has the DNA TGTGCCAGCAAAGGGACAGGGGGCTACGAGCAGTACTTC.

This clonotype was observed many times. The chain carries TRBV12-3 or TRBV12-4 and TRBJ1-4; no firm D call. V lost 7 bases to trimming and J lost 0 bases, with 6 bases between them. The CDR3 runs 13 residues. CDR3 amino acids: CASTRSTNEKLFF. CDR3 sequence (DNA): TGTGCCAGCACCCGGTCAACTAATGAAAAACTGTTTTTT.

This clonotype was found many times. This chain uses TRBV7-8 with TRBJ2-5, with D uncertain. The CDR3 length is 14 residues. Trimming stripped 4 bases from V and 2 bases from J, with 11 bases between. CDR1 SGHVS and CDR2 FQNEAQ come from the germline V gene. CDR3 amino acids: CASSSRRLQETQYF. In nucleotides, the CDR3 is TGTGCCAGCAGCTCGCGACGGCTTCAAGAGACCCAGTACTTC. Variable domain in full (rest from reference TRBV7-8 and TRBJ2-5): GAGVSQSPRYKVAKRGQDVALRCDPISGHVSLFWYQQALGQGPEFLTYFQNEAQLDKSGLPSDRFFAERPEGSVSTLKIQRTQQEDSAVYLCASSSRRLQETQYFGPGTRLLVL.

This clonotype came up many times. This chain joins TRBV6-1 and TRBJ2-7; a weak D match, TRBD2 (6 bases). V was shortened by 5 bases and J by 3 bases, with 14 bases between the two germline ends. Per the germline V gene, CDR1 is MNHNS and CDR2 is SASEGT. The CDR3 is 14 amino acids. CDR3 region: CASSRDLGGYEQYF. The CDR3 DNA reads as TGTGCCAGCAGTCGGGACCTCGGGGGCTACGAGCAGTACTTC.

This clonotype was seen a handful of times. The chain couples TRBV3-1 to TRBJ2-7; either TRBD1 or TRBD2 may supply D (5 bases each). This CDR3 region has 15 residues. Trimming removed 8 bases from V and 3 bases from J, with 20 bases in between. CDR1 and CDR2 from the germline V gene are LGHDT and YNNKEL (reference sequence). In DNA form, the CDR3 reads TGTGCCAGCTCAGGGCTTGGGGACGGCCACTACGAGCAGTACTTC. Amino acids: CASSGLGDGHYEQYF.